The rows below give T cell receptor beta chains drawn from one sample of a study of somatic mutations in cytotoxic T cells in rheumatoid arthritis. This table comes from immunoSEQ multiplex PCR, and its TCRdb copy is limited to in-frame clones, with some not included. This table has about 20,000 clones, over 65% appearing once. Source material: CD8+ T cells sorted from blood. The receptors derive from a man aged 55-75 years in good health. Each CDR3 is given with its conserved first and last residue. The D gene is left open where the match is weak. The size of a clone is reported for some rows only, either as once, few or many, or as a class for expanded clones.

size	D	J	V	CDR3	DNA
once	TRBD1	TRBJ2-7	TRBV19	CASSMGQLGAYEQYF	TGTGCCAGTAGTATGGGACAGCTTGGAGCCTACGAGCAGTACTTC
-	-	TRBJ2-6	TRBV14	CASSQGYRAISGANVLTF	TGTGCCAGCAGCCAAGGATACAGGGCAATCTCTGGGGCCAACGTCCTGACTTTC
-	TRBD2	TRBJ2-5	TRBV5-1	CASRGTSVQETQYF	TGCGCCAGCAGAGGGACTAGCGTCCAAGAGACCCAGTACTTC
few	TRBD1	TRBJ2-7	TRBV27	CASSLTGGPSYEQYF	TGTGCCAGCAGTTTAACAGGGGGACCCTCCTACGAGCAGTACTTC
-	TRBD2	TRBJ2-5	TRBV6-5	CASSVAGGLETQYF	TGTGCCAGCAGCGTAGCGGGGGGGCTTGAGACCCAGTACTTC
-	-	TRBJ2-1	TRBV5-6	CASGAHRVGATYNEQFF	TGTGCCAGCGGCGCCCACAGGGTGGGAGCTACTTACAATGAGCAGTTCTTC
-	TRBD2	TRBJ2-7	TRBV19	CASRLAGEYEQYF	TGTGCCAGTAGGCTAGCGGGAGAATACGAGCAGTACTTC
-	-	TRBJ2-3	TRBV9	CASSVDVLAAADTQYF	TGTGCCAGCAGCGTAGATGTTTTAGCGGCCGCAGATACGCAGTATTTT
-	TRBD2	TRBJ2-4	TRBV9	CASSVEAAGGSKNIQYF	TGTGCCAGCAGCGTAGAGGCAGCGGGAGGATCCAAAAACATTCAGTACTTC
-	TRBD1	TRBJ2-3	TRBV7-9	CASSPTTGARTDTQYF	TGTGCCAGCAGCCCAACAACAGGGGCTCGCACAGATACGCAGTATTTT
-	TRBD2	TRBJ2-1	TRBV9	CASSGLAGVSYNEQFF	TGTGCCAGCAGCGGGCTAGCGGGGGTCTCCTACAATGAGCAGTTCTTC
-	-	TRBJ2-3	TRBV6-6	CATEWWGTSTDTQYF	TGTGCCACGGAATGGTGGGGGACTAGCACAGATACGCAGTATTTT
-	TRBD1	TRBJ1-1	TRBV5-1	CASSLDRGPEAFF	TGCGCCAGCAGCTTGGACAGGGGCCCTGAAGCTTTCTTT
-	-	TRBJ2-2	TRBV27	CASSLGSGQTTGELFF	TGTGCCAGCAGTTTGGGCTCCGGACAGACCACCGGGGAGCTGTTTTTT
-	-	TRBJ1-5	TRBV15	CATSRGGYGNQPQHF	TGTGCCACCAGCAGAGGAGGGTATGGCAATCAGCCCCAGCATTTT
once	-	TRBJ2-7	TRBV6-1	CASSTGHTSYEQYF	TGTGCCAGCAGTACAGGCCACACATCCTACGAGCAGTACTTC
-	-	TRBJ2-1	TRBV11-2	CASSLDPRHGLDEQFF	TGTGCCAGCAGCTTAGATCCCCGACACGGTTTAGATGAGCAGTTCTTC
few	-	TRBJ1-4	TRBV6-5	CASSSPVDRNEKLFF	TGTGCCAGCTCCTCTCCGGTCGACAGGAATGAAAAACTGTTTTTT
-	-	TRBJ1-1	TRBV19	CASSIVSGWNTEAFF	TGTGCCAGTAGTATAGTATCAGGGTGGAACACTGAAGCTTTCTTT
-	TRBD2	TRBJ2-3	TRBV7-9	CASRSGRALRTDTQYF	TGTGCCAGCCGAAGCGGGAGGGCCTTGAGAACAGATACGCAGTATTTT
-	-	TRBJ1-1	TRBV5-4	CASSYRAATEAFF	TGTGCCAGCAGCTACAGGGCGGCCACTGAAGCTTTCTTT
once	-	TRBJ2-7	TRBV2	CASFYGVADEQYF	TGTGCCAGCTTCTACGGGGTCGCGGACGAGCAGTACTTC
-	-	TRBJ2-5	TRBV7-9	CASSLGGGAQETQYF	TGTGCCAGCAGCTTAGGAGGGGGGGCCCAAGAGACCCAGTACTTC
medium-sized	TRBD1	TRBJ1-1	TRBV7-9	CASSSGTANTEAFF	TGTGCCAGCAGCTCTGGGACAGCGAACACTGAAGCTTTCTTT
-	-	TRBJ2-2	TRBV7-8	CASSLRWGGGTGELFF	TGTGCCAGCAGCTTGAGGTGGGGAGGAGGCACCGGGGAGCTGTTTTTT
-	-	TRBJ1-2	TRBV19	CASSIGSGVGYTF	TGTGCCAGTAGTATAGGTTCAGGGGTCGGCTACACCTTC
-	-	TRBJ2-1	TRBV11-2	CASSLALTGYNEQFF	TGTGCCAGCAGCTTAGCCCTCACAGGGTACAATGAGCAGTTCTTC
-	-	TRBJ2-7	TRBV28	CASSPLGGSYEQYF	TGTGCCAGCAGCCCCCTGGGGGGCTCCTACGAGCAGTACTTC
-	TRBD2	TRBJ2-7	TRBV7-8	CASRVGLAGLYEQYF	TGTGCCAGCAGGGTTGGACTAGCGGGACTCTACGAGCAGTACTTC
few	-	TRBJ2-5	TRBV4-3	CASSQDAGELGETQYF	TGCGCCAGCAGCCAAGATGCAGGGGAATTGGGAGAGACCCAGTACTTC
-	TRBD2	TRBJ2-1	TRBV5-5	CASSLEGTSGGWYYNEQFF	TGTGCCAGCAGCTTGGAAGGGACTAGCGGGGGGTGGTACTACAATGAGCAGTTCTTC
-	-	TRBJ2-1	TRBV7-9	CASSPGEFSYNEQFF	TGTGCCAGCAGCCCCGGAGAGTTCTCCTACAATGAGCAGTTCTTC
-	-	TRBJ2-7	TRBV4-1	CASSHLQGYEQYF	TGCGCCAGCAGCCATCTCCAGGGTTACGAGCAGTACTTC
few	-	TRBJ2-6	TRBV29-1	CSALGDKDSGANVLTF	TGCAGCGCCCTTGGGGACAAGGACTCTGGGGCCAACGTCCTGACTTTC
-	TRBD2	TRBJ2-4	TRBV7-8	CASSSRLAGEAKNIQYF	TGTGCCAGCAGCTCGAGGTTAGCGGGGGAAGCCAAAAACATTCAGTACTTC
few	-	TRBJ2-7	TRBV5-4	CASSLAPTGYYEQYF	TGTGCCAGCAGCTTGGCCCCGACAGGATACTACGAGCAGTACTTC
-	TRBD1	TRBJ1-2	TRBV5-1	CASSTSRQGRGYTF	TGCGCCAGCAGCACATCGAGACAGGGTCGTGGCTACACCTTC